These 23 T cell receptor beta chains originate from one sample sequenced in a study of blood T cell repertoires in COVID-19. Produced via immunoSEQ multiplex PCR; TCRdb's table is partial and in-frame only. The sample lists roughly 150,000 clones, about 81% seen once, with roughly 4% in the top ten. The sample consisted of peripheral blood. These receptors were taken from a woman of 80 years or more with acute or convalescent COVID-19.

The chain employs TRBV28 and TRBJ2-4; TRBD2 might be the D (5 bases). Trimming removed 5 bases at V and 8 bases at J, with 13 bases between. Per germline, CDR1 MDHEN and CDR2 SYDVKM. The CDR3 is 13 residues long. This chain's CDR3 is CASSHQTGYIQYF. For the CDR3, the DNA is TGTGCCAGCAGTCACCAGACGGGGTACATTCAGTACTTC. Based on the CDR3 plus reference TRBV28 and TRBJ2-4, the full variable domain is DVKVTQSSRYLVKRTGEKVFLECVQDMDHENMFWYRQDPGLGLRLIYFSYDVKMKEKGDIPEGYSVSREKKERFSLILESASTNQTSMYLCASSHQTGYIQYFGAGTRLSVL.

The chain couples TRBV29-1 to TRBJ2-2, with TRBD1 matching over 11 bases. The junction had 4 bases not matched to a gene; V was cut back by 4 bases and J by 6 bases. Germline V CDR1 and CDR2: SQVTM, ANQGSEA. This CDR3 is 14 amino acids long. CDR3 bases: TGCAGCGTTGGCCGGACAGGGGGCTCCGGGGAGCTGTTTTTT. It yields the protein CSVGRTGGSGELFF.

This clone was observed a few times. The rearrangement uses TRBV9 and TRBJ2-7; D uncertain. The CDR3 covers 14 residues. Germline loops: CDR1 SGDLS, CDR2 YYNGEE. The V end was cut by 0 bases, the J end by 2 bases, with 9 bases between. The CDR3 here is CASSVAPGTYEQYF. CDR3 nucleotides: TGTGCCAGCAGCGTAGCGCCAGGTACCTACGAGCAGTACTTC.

In its sample, this clone was seen once. The chain uses TRBV5-6 and TRBJ1-2; 7 nucleotides line up with TRBD1. Germline CDR1 is SGHDT and CDR2 is YYEEEE. The ends lost 5 bases at V and 4 bases at J; junction bases unmatched: 8. CDR3 length equals 14 residues. CDR3 coding DNA: TGTGCCAGCAGAGAAACAGGGGAAACCTATGGCTACACCTTC. Amino acid sequence: CASRETGETYGYTF.

The chain uses TRBV7-3 and TRBJ1-1, with D possibly matching TRBD1 (5 bases). The V end was cut by 6 bases, the J end by 0 bases, with 14 bases between. The CDR3 runs 15 residues. Germline CDR1 and CDR2: SGHTA and FQGTGA. CDR3 nucleotide sequence: TGTGCCAGCAGTTCCGGACAAACCATGAACACTGAAGCTTTCTTT. Protein: CASSSGQTMNTEAFF.

The gene calls are TRBV19 and TRBJ2-3; the match to TRBD1 covers 9 bases. Trimming cost V 8 bases and J 1 base; bases outside gene matches: 7. In germline, CDR1 is LNHDA, CDR2 SQIVND (reference sequence). CDR3 length equals 15 residues. CDR3 in amino acids: CASAETGGGTDTQYF. The CDR3 DNA is TGTGCCAGTGCGGAAACAGGGGGCGGCACAGATACGCAGTATTTT.

V usage is TRBV21-1 and J usage is TRBJ2-2; the D call in the table, TRBD2, was not verified against the DNA. TRBV21-1 is reported as a pseudogene. This CDR3 spans 21 amino acids. The CDR3 region is CASSKALGLWGGSFFTGELFF. The CDR3, as DNA: TGTGCCAGCAGCAAAGCTCTCGGGCTGTGGGGCGGGAGTTTTTTCACCGGGGAGCTGTTTTTT.

The chain couples TRBV5-4 to TRBJ2-1, with 7 bases that match TRBD2. Germline lookup yields CDR1 SGHNT and CDR2 YYREEE (reference sequence). The V segment lost 4 bases and the J segment 14 bases; nucleotides outside the gene matches: 18. The CDR3 is 15 residues long. The CDR3 DNA follows: TGTGCCAGCAGCCCCCAAAGTCGTCGGGGGGACGAGAAGTTCTTC. It is translated as CASSPQSRRGDEKFF. Full variable domain (remainder filled in from reference TRBV5-4 and TRBJ2-1): ETGVTQSPTHLIKTRGQQVTLRCSSQSGHNTVSWYQQALGQGPQFIFQYYREEENGRGNFPPRFSGLQFPNYSSELNVNALELDDSALYLCASSPQSRRGDEKFFGPGTRLTVL.

V is TRBV4-2 and J is TRBJ2-1; 7 nucleotides agree with TRBD2. V shed 1 base and J 2 bases; nucleotides not matched to a gene: 2. CDR1 LGHNA and CDR2 YNFKEQ come from the germline V gene. The CDR3 extends over 15 amino acids. The CDR3 sequence: CASSQVSGAYNEQFF. In DNA, the CDR3 is TGTGCCAGCAGCCAAGTCAGCGGGGCCTACAATGAGCAGTTCTTC.

The chain employs TRBV7-8 and TRBJ1-2; D is perhaps TRBD1 (5 bases). Germline values: CDR1 SGHVS, CDR2 FQNEAQ. The V end lost 0 bases, the J end lost 0 bases, and 14 bases lay between the germline ends. The CDR3 is 17 residues long. Written as DNA, the CDR3 is TGTGCCAGCAGCTTAGCGCGGAAGGGGTGGGCTAACTATGGCTACACCTTC. It is translated as CASSLARKGWANYGYTF.

V and J are TRBV6-5 and TRBJ1-4; 9 bases agree with TRBD1. This CDR3 is 16 amino acids long. CDR1 is MNHEY and CDR2 is SVGAGI in the germline V gene. V lost 0 bases to trimming and J lost 15 bases; unmatched junction nucleotides: 14. This CDR3 reads CASSYSFPGGQGRVFF. The CDR3 DNA reads as TGTGCCAGCAGTTACTCATTCCCGGGGGGACAGGGAAGGGTGTTTTTT.

The chain is built from TRBV5-4 and TRBJ1-3; TRBD1 might be the D (5 bases). This CDR3 is 14 amino acids long. The V end lost 4 bases, the J end lost 4 bases, and 12 bases lay between the germline ends. The germline CDR1 and CDR2 sequences are SGHNT and YYREEE (reference sequence). The CDR3 DNA follows: TGTGCCAGCAGCCCAGGGACTAGAGGAAACACCATATATTTT. This translates into CASSPGTRGNTIYF.

V and J are TRBV5-1 and TRBJ2-1, with D perhaps TRBD1 (5 bases). Trimming left V 0 bases short and J 4 bases short, with 17 bases between. This CDR3 has 17 amino acids. Germline CDR1 SGHRS, CDR2 YFSETQ. Here the CDR3 reads CASSLAIGAAAYNEQFF. In nucleotides, the CDR3 is TGCGCCAGCAGCTTGGCAATTGGGGCCGCAGCTTACAATGAGCAGTTCTTC.

The rearrangement uses TRBV10-1 and TRBJ2-3; TRBD2 is a possible D gene (5 bases). There are 15 residues in the CDR3. The V gene lost 0 bases and the J gene lost 4 bases, with 11 bases spanning the gap. Germline loops: CDR1 WNHNN, CDR2 SYGVQD (reference sequence). The CDR3 region is CASSESLAGPDTQYF. In nucleotides, the CDR3 is TGCGCCAGCAGTGAGTCGTTGGCGGGCCCAGATACGCAGTATTTT.

This clone was observed once. The J gene is TRBJ2-1, the V gene TRBV12-3 or TRBV12-4; 7 positions agree with TRBD2. Germline trimming cut 6 bases from V and 9 bases from J; bases unmatched to any gene: 8. The CDR3 has 13 amino acids. CDR3 loop: CASRATSRGEQFF. For the CDR3, the DNA is TGTGCCAGCAGAGCGACTAGCCGGGGTGAGCAGTTCTTC.

This clone was recorded once. The chain combines TRBV30 with TRBJ1-6, with a possible D match to TRBD1 (6 bases). CDR3 length: 17 residues. The V gene's germline CDR1 is GTSNPN and CDR2 SVGIG (reference sequence). V gave up 7 bases and J gave up 10 bases, with 29 bases separating them. CDR3: CASLRRDTGLVISPLHF. The DNA for the CDR3 is TGTGCCTCTCTCCGCCGGGACACTGGGCTTGTGATCTCACCCCTCCACTTT. The whole variable domain, remainder taken from reference TRBV30 and TRBJ1-6, is SQTIHQWPATLVQPVGSPLSLECTVEGTSNPNLYWYRQAAGRGLQLLFYSVGIGQISSEVPQNLSASRPQDRQFILSSKKLLLSDSGFYLCASLRRDTGLVISPLHFGNGTRLTVT.

The J gene is TRBJ2-1, the V gene TRBV5-6; D possibly corresponds to TRBD2 (6 bases). CDR3 size: 14 residues. V was clipped by 3 bases and J by 7 bases, with 14 bases between them. From germline, CDR1 is SGHDT and CDR2 YYEEEE. The CDR3 reads CASSSGEPGNEQFF. The CDR3 bases are TGTGCCAGCAGCTCGGGAGAACCGGGGAATGAGCAGTTCTTC.

The chain recombines TRBV3-1 (or the pseudogene TRBV3-2) with TRBJ1-1; D might be TRBD1 (5 bases). V lost 6 bases, J lost 3 bases, and 17 bases lay in between. The CDR3 runs to 15 residues. Germline V gives CDR1 LGHDT, CDR2 YNNKEL (reference sequence). CDR3 nucleotides: TGTGCCAGCAGATCTCCGGGCCAGGGCTACACTGAAGCTTTCTTT. This sequence encodes CASRSPGQGYTEAFF.

This chain uses TRBV7-9 with TRBJ1-1; TRBD1 might be the D (5 bases). V was shortened by 1 base and J by 0 bases, with 6 bases between the two germline ends. The CDR3 runs to 14 residues. CDR1 is SEHNR and CDR2 is FQNEAQ in the germline V gene (reference sequence). The CDR3 DNA sequence: TGTGCCAGCAGCTTAGGACAGCTGAACACTGAAGCTTTCTTT. Its translation is CASSLGQLNTEAFF.

This rearrangement joins TRBV27 to TRBJ1-2, with D possibly matching TRBD1 (6 bases). Germline V lookup: CDR1 MNHEY, CDR2 SMNVEV (reference sequence). With 7 bases removed from V and 6 bases from J, the gap between germline ends came to 21 bases. The CDR3 is made up of 15 amino acids. The CDR3 reads CASTPFGTGRDGYTF. The CDR3 coding sequence is TGTGCCAGCACCCCGTTCGGTACAGGGAGGGATGGCTACACCTTC.

The table lists this clone with a count of one. V usage is TRBV11-2 and J usage is TRBJ2-3, with 7 bases matching TRBD1. The CDR3 has 15 amino acids. V shed 4 bases and J 3 bases; nucleotides not matched to a gene: 7. Germline loops: CDR1 SGHAT, CDR2 FQNNGV. For the CDR3, the DNA is TGTGCCAGCAGCTCAGAGGGGGCGTCGACAGATACGCAGTATTTT. It specifies CASSSEGASTDTQYF.

Of note for this clone: The junction and the germline gene differ at one end; a read error may be behind it. In DNA form, the CDR3 reads TGTGCCAGCAGCTTAGTCCTAGCGGGAGTGTGGTTTCCAGATACACAGTATTTT. This codes for CASSLVLAGVWFPDTQYF. The chain employs TRBV7-8 and TRBJ2-3; TRBD2 agrees at 10 bases. The CDR3 runs to 18 residues. CDR1 and CDR2 from the germline V gene are SGHVS and FQNEAQ.

The chain uses TRBV12-3 or TRBV12-4 and TRBJ1-3; D unresolved. The CDR3 totals 12 residues. V lost 9 bases, J lost 4 bases, and 10 bases lay in between. The CDR3 here is CASDGRGNTIYF. CDR3 bases: TGTGCCAGTGATGGCAGGGGAAACACCATATATTTT.